The clone carrying this TCR beta chain showed up just a few times. TCRdb reanalysed the 5' RACE reads using MiXCR and keeps one entry per CDR3 protein. This repertoire shows roughly 42,000 distinct CDR3 sequences, around 30% found once; its top ten account for about 4%. CD4+CD45RO+CD25- cells were isolated as memory CD4+ T cells. The sequence came from a female donor with breast cancer. The sequencing sample was made of tumor-infiltrating memory CD4+ T cells sorted from the breast tumor. The sample's subset: memory CD4+ T cells, CD4+CD45RO+CD25-.

CDR3 nucleotides: TGCGCCAGCAGCATTGACAGGTTTGGAACTGAAGCTTTCTTT. This codes for CASSIDRFGTEAFF. The chain combines TRBV5-1 with TRBJ1-1, with D possibly matching TRBD1 (6 bases). The length of the CDR3 is 14 residues. V lost 4 bases to trimming and J lost 5 bases, with 15 bases between them. Per germline, CDR1 SGHRS and CDR2 YFSETQ.